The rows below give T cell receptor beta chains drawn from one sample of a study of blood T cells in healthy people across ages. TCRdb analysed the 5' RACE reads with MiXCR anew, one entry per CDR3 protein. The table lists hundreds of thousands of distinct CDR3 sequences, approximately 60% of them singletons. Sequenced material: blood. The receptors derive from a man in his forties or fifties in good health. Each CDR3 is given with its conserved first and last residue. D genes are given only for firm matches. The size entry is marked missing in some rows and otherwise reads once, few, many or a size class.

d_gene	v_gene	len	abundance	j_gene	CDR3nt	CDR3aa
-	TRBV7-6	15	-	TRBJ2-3	TGTGCCAGCATCCCAGATGCAGGGAGCACAGATACGCAGTATTTT	CASIPDAGSTDTQYF
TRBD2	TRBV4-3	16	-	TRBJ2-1	TGCGCCAGCAGCCAATCGACTAGCGGACCTTACAATGAGCAGTTCTTC	CASSQSTSGPYNEQFF
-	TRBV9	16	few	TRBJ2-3	TGTGCCAGCAGCGTAGGCGTGGGGGTCCGCACAGATACGCAGTATTTT	CASSVGVGVRTDTQYF
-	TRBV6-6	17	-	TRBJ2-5	TGTGCCAGCAGTCCCCGGGGGACGACAAAACTCCAAGAGACCCAGTACTTC	CASSPRGTTKLQETQYF
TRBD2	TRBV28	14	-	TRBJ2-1	TGTGCCAGCGTAACCTTAGCGGGAATGCATGAGCAGTTCTTC	CASVTLAGMHEQFF
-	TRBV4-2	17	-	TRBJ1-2	TGTGCCAGCAGCCAAGATGGCACCGCCCGTAGTGGCGCTGGCTACACCTTC	CASSQDGTARSGAGYTF
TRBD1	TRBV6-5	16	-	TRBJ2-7	TGTGCCAGCAGTTATTGGGCCGGGACAGGGTTTTCGGCGCAGTACTTC	CASSYWAGTGFSAQYF
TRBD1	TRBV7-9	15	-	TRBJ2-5	TGTGCCAGCAGCTCCCGGGACAGTCTATTGGGGACCCAGTACTTC	CASSSRDSLLGTQYF
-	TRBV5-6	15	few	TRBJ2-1	TGTGCCAGCAGCCCAGACGGACGATCCTACAATGAGCAGTTCTTC	CASSPDGRSYNEQFF
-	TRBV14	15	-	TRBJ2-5	TGTGCCAGCAGCCAGACCACAGGGTGGCAAGAGACCCAGTACTTC	CASSQTTGWQETQYF